Described below is a single T cell receptor beta chain sequence and its context. As originally analysed: Amplification of reference gene primers was used by the study to estimate nucleated cell counts. TCRdb's table, derived via immunoSEQ multiplex PCR, lists solely in-frame clones and lacks some. The V and J calls and the clone size are those of that table, but D and trimming were determined from the DNA. Found here are some 160,000 clones, roughly four fifths of them singletons; the top ten hold around 2%. With V trimmed by 3 bases and J by 2 bases, 5 bases remained unmatched. This CDR3 has 15 amino acids. The V gene's germline CDR1 is SGDLS and CDR2 YYNGEE. This entry belongs to a study of blood T cell repertoires in COVID-19. Whole-study context: Italy, Spain and the United States were the sources of the convalescent and acute COVID-19 samples. T cells, B-cell-depleted T cells, or PBMCs provided the cDNA or gDNA that served as material.

The sequence came from a woman older than 75 with acute or convalescent COVID-19. The sequenced sample was peripheral blood. The chain links TRBV9 to TRBJ2-7, with 10 bases matching TRBD2. The CDR3 nucleotides read TGTGCCAGCAGCGCCAGAGCGGGAGGGACCTACGAGCAGTACTTC. It specifies CASSARAGGTYEQYF.